Below are 18 T cell receptor beta chains sequenced from a single sample in a study of T cells in Graves' hyperthyroidism and ophthalmopathy. Regions amplified from RNA transcripts were the TCR beta CDR3 regions. TCR CDR3 regions were first amplified by RT-PCR with HTBI primers. One entry per CDR3 protein, called by TCRdb with MiXCR from the multiplex PCR reads. The top ten clones hold approximately 16% of a sample with 690,000 or so distinct CDR3 sequences, about 19% of them seen once. The sequenced material came from blood. The receptor set was obtained from a woman in her forties or fifties with Graves' hyperthyroidism that later progressed to Graves' ophthalmopathy.

This clonotype showed up just a few times. The chain combines TRBV12-3 or TRBV12-4 with TRBJ2-7, with 16 positions matching TRBD2. This CDR3 is built from 17 residues. V lost 6 bases to trimming and J lost 2 bases; unmatched junction nucleotides: 7. The CDR3 DNA follows: TGTGCCAGCAGAGAGGGACTAGCGGGGGGGCACCCCTACGAGCAGTACTTC. This encodes CASREGLAGGHPYEQYF.

This clonotype was seen a few times. The V call is TRBV4-2, the J call TRBJ2-6, with D unclear. CDR3 length: 17 amino acids. Trimming pared 1 base from V and 4 bases from J, leaving 14 bases between. The germline V gene has CDR1 LGHNA and CDR2 YNFKEQ. In DNA form, the CDR3 reads TGTGCCAGCAGCCAAGGTCCTGTCGGAGTCGGGGCCAACGTCCTGACTTTC. Its protein is CASSQGPVGVGANVLTF.

The chain has TRBV27 and TRBJ1-5; tentatively, D is TRBD1 (5 bases). V lost 4 bases to trimming and J lost 5 bases, with 9 bases between them. CDR1 is MNHEY and CDR2 is SMNVEV in the germline V gene (reference sequence). This CDR3 spans 13 amino acids. As DNA, the CDR3 is TGTGCCAGCAGTTGGGACGGCCATCAGCCCCAGCATTTT. Its translation is CASSWDGHQPQHF.

This clonotype was picked up a small number of times. Mismatch with germline at one junction end may stem from a read error. The V gene is TRBV7-7, the J gene TRBJ2-5; TRBD2 might be the D (5 bases). This CDR3 contains 16 residues. CDR1 is SSHAT and CDR2 is FNYEAQ in the germline V gene (reference sequence). This CDR3 reads CASSLEGGLTPKTQYF. In nucleotides, the CDR3 is TGTGCTAGCAGCTTAGAGGGCGGGCTAACGCCCAAGACCCAGTACTTC.

This clonotype was observed at least ten times. The chain is built from TRBV18 and TRBJ2-5; no definite D call. Per germline, CDR1 KGHSH and CDR2 LQKENI. This CDR3 is 13 amino acids long. V gave up 5 bases and J gave up 3 bases, with 10 bases separating them. CDR3 residues: CASSKFQEETQYF. CDR3 sequence (DNA): TGTGCCAGCTCAAAGTTCCAGGAAGAGACCCAGTACTTC. The whole variable domain, remainder taken from reference TRBV18 and TRBJ2-5, is NAGVMQNPRHLVRRRGQEARLRCSPMKGHSHVYWYRQLPEEGLKFMVYLQKENIIDESGMPKERFSAEFPKEGPSILRIQQVVRGDSAAYFCASSKFQEETQYFGPGTRLLVL.

This chain joins TRBV24-1 and TRBJ1-2, with D unresolved. Germline V lookup: CDR1 KGHDR, CDR2 SFDVKD. The CDR3 is made up of 13 amino acids. The V end was cut by 9 bases, the J end by 8 bases, with 18 bases between. CDR3 amino acids: CATCPFAPLGYTF. The DNA for the CDR3 is TGTGCCACCTGCCCGTTCGCCCCTCTCGGCTACACCTTC.

A few counts support this clonotype. The chain uses TRBV11-2 and TRBJ2-3; no clear D. Germline V gives CDR1 SGHAT, CDR2 FQNNGV. V lost 4 bases to trimming and J lost 7 bases, with 9 bases between them. The CDR3 sequence is 12 residues long. The CDR3 loop is CASSSLIHTQYF. The CDR3 nucleotides are TGTGCCAGCAGCTCCCTTATTCATACGCAGTATTTT. The whole variable domain, filled in from reference TRBV11-2 and TRBJ2-3, reads EAGVAQSPRYKIIEKRQSVAFWCNPISGHATLYWYQQILGQGPKLLIQFQNNGVVDDSQLPKDRFSAERLKGVDSTLKIQPAKLEDSAVYLCASSSLIHTQYFGPGTRLTVL.

The chain combines TRBV7-2 with TRBJ1-3; 7 bases agree with TRBD1. After removal of 4 bases from V and 3 bases from J, the junction contained 9 bases not matched to a gene. The CDR3 contains 16 residues. The germline V gene has CDR1 SGHTA and CDR2 FQGNSA. In nucleotides, the CDR3 is TGTGCCAGCAGCTCCTACAGGGGCCTCAGTGGAAACACCATATATTTT. Amino acids: CASSSYRGLSGNTIYF.

This clonotype showed up just a few times. This chain links TRBV5-4 with TRBJ2-1; 7 positions match TRBD2. Germline trimming cut 4 bases from V and 3 bases from J; bases unmatched to any gene: 7. The CDR3 length is 15 residues. CDR1 and CDR2 from the germline V gene are SGHNT and YYREEE (reference sequence). The CDR3 DNA reads as TGTGCCAGCAGCACCCTGGGCGGGGGCTACAATGAGCAGTTCTTC. This gives the protein CASSTLGGGYNEQFF.

This clonotype came up many times. This rearrangement joins TRBV20-1 to TRBJ2-5; 8 bases agree with TRBD2. V lost 0 bases and J lost 5; bases outside the gene matches: 8. The CDR3 totals 15 residues. Germline values: CDR1 DFQATT, CDR2 SNEGSKA (reference sequence). The CDR3 DNA reads as TGCAGTGCTAGAGACGCCAGGCGGGGGGATGAGACCCAGTACTTC. This translates into CSARDARRGDETQYF.

This clonotype came up many times. The J gene is TRBJ1-1, the V gene TRBV19, with 7 bases identical to TRBD1. V gave up 6 bases and J gave up 6 bases; unmatched junction bases: 10. This CDR3 comprises 14 residues. Germline V gene sequence: CDR1 LNHDA, CDR2 SQIVND (reference sequence). The CDR3 DNA reads TGTGCCAGTAGCATTGGACAGGTAAACGCTGAAGCTTTCTTT. This codes for CASSIGQVNAEAFF.

This clonotype was counted a few times. This chain links TRBV3-1 with TRBJ2-5; weak D call: TRBD2 (6 bases). Per the germline V gene, CDR1 is LGHDT and CDR2 is YNNKEL (reference sequence). The CDR3 has 17 residues. V was trimmed by 0 bases and J by 2 bases, leaving 16 bases between them. CDR3 protein: CASSQDPPAGSQETQYF. In DNA form, the CDR3 reads TGTGCCAGCAGCCAAGACCCCCCAGCGGGCTCACAAGAGACCCAGTACTTC.

The chain has TRBV20-1 and TRBJ2-7; 10 bases match TRBD1. The germline V gene encodes CDR1 DFQATT and CDR2 SNEGSKA (reference sequence). This CDR3 has 15 amino acids. The J segment lost 4 bases and the V segment lost 2 bases, leaving 8 bases of the junction unmatched. The CDR3 spells CSARRTGGTLYEQYF. In DNA, the CDR3 is TGCAGTGCTAGACGGACAGGGGGAACCTTATACGAGCAGTACTTC.

A remark on this clonotype: This may stem from a read error, because a much larger clone lies one nucleotide away. The CDR3 sequence is CASSYRSSQPQHF. The CDR3 DNA follows: TGTGCCAGCAGTTACCGATCCAGTCAGCCCCAGCATTTT. The chain is built from TRBV6-5 and TRBJ1-5; the D is unclear. The ends were cut back, 2 bases at V and 6 bases at J, with 8 bases in the middle. The CDR3 is 13 residues long. Germline CDR1 is MNHEY and CDR2 is SVGAGI.

This clonotype was picked up many times. The V gene is TRBV28, the J gene TRBJ2-5, with D possibly TRBD1 on 6 matching bases. The germline V gene encodes CDR1 MDHEN and CDR2 SYDVKM. The V and J ends lost 4 bases and 1 base respectively, with 19 bases between them. The CDR3 has 17 residues. The CDR3 spells CASSSSTRDITQETQYF. Written as DNA, the CDR3 is TGTGCCAGCAGTTCTTCAACCAGGGACATCACCCAAGAGACCCAGTACTTC.

This chain joins TRBV12-3 or TRBV12-4 and TRBJ1-5; D is unclear. CDR3 size: 15 residues. The germline V and J ends were trimmed by 3 bases and 0 bases, with 9 bases remaining between them. The CDR3 reads CASSFEGDSNQPQHF. The CDR3 DNA reads TGTGCCAGCAGTTTCGAGGGCGATAGCAATCAGCCCCAGCATTTT.

This clonotype has more than one count but fewer than ten. The V call is TRBV5-1, the J call TRBJ2-7, with D uncertain. CDR1 is SGHRS, CDR2 YFSETQ, per germline. V shed 4 bases and J shed 3 bases, with 14 bases lying between them. The CDR3 contains 14 residues. In DNA, the CDR3 is TGCGCCAGCAGCGAAAAAAGGGAAAGCTACGAGCAGTACTTC. Its protein is CASSEKRESYEQYF.

The rearrangement joins TRBV6-2 or TRBV6-3 to TRBJ2-7; TRBD1 matches 9 bases. The germline CDR1 and CDR2 sequences are MNHEY and SVGEGT. The CDR3 covers 15 residues. With V trimmed by 2 bases and J by 4 bases, 6 bases remained unmatched. CDR3 amino acids: CASSYGNRGQYEQYF. The CDR3 DNA sequence: TGTGCCAGCAGTTACGGGAACAGGGGGCAGTACGAGCAGTACTTC.